The rows below give T cell receptor beta chains drawn from one sample of a study of cytomegalovirus exposure and HLA in healthy donors. Some clones are missing from TCRdb's copy, which holds only in-frame ones; the method was immunoSEQ multiplex PCR. The repertoire has over 130,000 clones, roughly 78% of them found once; the top ten carry around 6.6%. Sequences were obtained from PBMCs. These TCRs come from a man aged 45-65 years in good health and CMV-seropositive. Each CDR3 is given with its conserved first and last residue. The D gene is left open where the match is weak. Size values are once, few and many counts, or a class for expanded clones, and some rows have none.

.	TRBV6-5	few	TRBJ1-5	TGTGCCAGCAGTTACTCGCAGGGGATCTCTCAGCCCCAGCATTTT	CASSYSQGISQPQHF
TRBD1	TRBV6-5	few	TRBJ1-2	TGCGCCAGCAGCGCCGGGACAGGGACCTATGGCTACACCTTC	CASSAGTGTYGYTF
.	TRBV2	.	TRBJ1-1	TGTGCCAGCAGTTCACAGGGTCGGGACACTGAAGCTTTCTTT	CASSSQGRDTEAFF
TRBD1	TRBV29-1	.	TRBJ1-2	TGCAGCGCCGACAGGGGAGACTATGGCTACACCTTC	CSADRGDYGYTF
TRBD1	TRBV5-1	.	TRBJ2-5	TGCGCCAGCAGGGGACAGGAGCAAGAGACCCAGTACTTC	CASRGQEQETQYF
.	TRBV19	.	TRBJ1-1	TGTGCCAGTAGCGACAGGATGAACACTGAAGCTTTCTTT	CASSDRMNTEAFF
TRBD2	TRBV7-2	.	TRBJ2-7	TGTGCCAGCAGCTTCGGGACTAGCGGGAGAAGATTCGGGTACGAGCAGTACTTC	CASSFGTSGRRFGYEQYF
.	TRBV5-1	.	TRBJ1-4	TGCGCCAGCAGCTTGGGAGACATAGCAACTAATGAAAAACTGTTTTTT	CASSLGDIATNEKLFF
.	TRBV9	.	TRBJ2-4	TGTGCCAGCAGCTTACTACCAACGGGAGCCAAAAACATTCAGTACTTC	CASSLLPTGAKNIQYF
TRBD1	TRBV5-6	.	TRBJ1-1	TGTGCCAGCAGCCTAGACCAGGGGGCAAACACTGAAGCTTTCTTT	CASSLDQGANTEAFF
TRBD1	TRBV7-9	.	TRBJ1-5	TGTTCCAGCAGCTTAGGGACAGGGCTGAATCAGCCCCAGCATTTT	CSSSLGTGLNQPQHF
TRBD1	TRBV6-6	.	TRBJ1-4	TGTGCCAGCAGTTACCCCGGACAGGCTGACGAAAAACTGTTTTTT	CASSYPGQADEKLFF
TRBD1	TRBV4-1	.	TRBJ1-5	TGCGCCAGCAGCCAATCCATCGGACAGGGGAGCAATCAGCCCCAGCATTTT	CASSQSIGQGSNQPQHF
.	TRBV5-1	.	TRBJ2-3	TGCGCCAGCAGCTTGGGAATTAGCAGGGGACCAGATACGCAGTATTTT	CASSLGISRGPDTQYF